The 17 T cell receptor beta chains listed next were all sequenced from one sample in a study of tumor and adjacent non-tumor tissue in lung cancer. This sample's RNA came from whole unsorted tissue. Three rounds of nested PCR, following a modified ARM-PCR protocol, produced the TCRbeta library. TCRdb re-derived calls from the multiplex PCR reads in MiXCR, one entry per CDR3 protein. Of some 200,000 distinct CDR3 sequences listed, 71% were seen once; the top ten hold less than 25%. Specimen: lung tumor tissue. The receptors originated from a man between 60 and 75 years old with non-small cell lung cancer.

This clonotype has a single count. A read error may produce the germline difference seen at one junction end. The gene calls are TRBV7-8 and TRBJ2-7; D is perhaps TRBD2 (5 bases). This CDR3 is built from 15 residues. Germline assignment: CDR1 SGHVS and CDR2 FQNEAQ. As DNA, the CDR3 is TGTGCCAGCAGCTTAGGCGGGTCCTACCGTAACGAGGAGTACTTC. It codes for CASSLGGSYRNEEYF.

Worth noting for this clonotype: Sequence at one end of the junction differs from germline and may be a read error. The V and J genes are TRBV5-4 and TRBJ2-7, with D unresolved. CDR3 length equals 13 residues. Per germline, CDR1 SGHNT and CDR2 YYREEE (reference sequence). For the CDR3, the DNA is TGTGCCAACAGCTTGGGTCTGTTGGACGAGCAATACTTC. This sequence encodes CANSLGLLDEQYF.

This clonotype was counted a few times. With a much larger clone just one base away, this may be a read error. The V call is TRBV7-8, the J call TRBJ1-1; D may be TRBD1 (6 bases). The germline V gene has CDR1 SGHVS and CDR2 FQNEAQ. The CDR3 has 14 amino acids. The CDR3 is CAGSLGATGTEAFF. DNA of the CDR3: TGTGCCGGCAGCTTAGGCGCTACAGGGACTGAAGCTTTCTTT. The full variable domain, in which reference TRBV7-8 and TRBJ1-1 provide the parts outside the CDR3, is GAGVSQSPRYKVAKRGQDVALRCDPISGHVSLFWYQQALGQGPEFLTYFQNEAQLDKSGLPSDRFFAERPEGSVSTLKIQRTQQEDSAVYLCAGSLGATGTEAFFGQGTRLTVV.

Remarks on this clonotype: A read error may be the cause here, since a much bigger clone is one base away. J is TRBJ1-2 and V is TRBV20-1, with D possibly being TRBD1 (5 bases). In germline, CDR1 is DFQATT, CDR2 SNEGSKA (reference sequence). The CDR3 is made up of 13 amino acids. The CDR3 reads CSASGASDYDYTF. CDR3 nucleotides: TGCAGTGCTAGCGGGGCCTCTGACTATGACTACACCTTC.

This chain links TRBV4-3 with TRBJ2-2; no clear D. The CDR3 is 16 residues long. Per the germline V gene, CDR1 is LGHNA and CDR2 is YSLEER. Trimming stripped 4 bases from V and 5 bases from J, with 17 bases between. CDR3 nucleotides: TGCGCCAGCAGCCTCTTTAGGGTTGGTGAGACCGGGGAGCTGTTTTTT. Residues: CASSLFRVGETGELFF.

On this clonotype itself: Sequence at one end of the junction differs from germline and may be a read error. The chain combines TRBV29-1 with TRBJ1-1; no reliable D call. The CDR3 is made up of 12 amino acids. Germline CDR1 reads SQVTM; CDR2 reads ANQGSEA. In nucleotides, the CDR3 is TGCAGCGTTGTTAAACGTGACACTAAAGCTTTCTTT. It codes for CSVVKRDTKAFF.

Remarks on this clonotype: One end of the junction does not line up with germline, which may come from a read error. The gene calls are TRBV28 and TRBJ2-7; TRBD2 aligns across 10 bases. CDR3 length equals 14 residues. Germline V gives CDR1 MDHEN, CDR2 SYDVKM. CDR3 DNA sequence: TGTACCAGCAGCCGTCTAGCGGGGGCCTACGAGCAGTACTTC. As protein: CTSSRLAGAYEQYF. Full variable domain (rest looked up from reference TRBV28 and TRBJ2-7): DVKVTQSSRYLVKRTGEKVFLECVQDMDHENMFWYRQDPGLGLRLIYFSYDVKMKEKGDIPEGYSVSREKKERFSLILESASTNQTSMYLCTSSRLAGAYEQYFGPGTRLTVT.

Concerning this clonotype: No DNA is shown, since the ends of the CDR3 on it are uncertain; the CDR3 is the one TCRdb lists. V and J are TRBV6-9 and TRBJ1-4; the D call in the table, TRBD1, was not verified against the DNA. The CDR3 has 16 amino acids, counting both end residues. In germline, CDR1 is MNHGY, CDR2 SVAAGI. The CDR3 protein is CARSYKCASGDEKLFF.

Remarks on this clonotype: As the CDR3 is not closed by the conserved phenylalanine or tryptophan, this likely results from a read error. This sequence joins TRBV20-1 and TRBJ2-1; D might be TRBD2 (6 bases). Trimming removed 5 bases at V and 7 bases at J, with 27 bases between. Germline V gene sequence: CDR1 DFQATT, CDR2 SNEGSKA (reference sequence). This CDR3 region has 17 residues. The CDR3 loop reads CSAPSHLTSGCGNEQFY. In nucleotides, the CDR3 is TGCAGTGCTCCTTCTCACCTGACTAGTGGGTGTGGTAATGAGCAGTTCTAC.

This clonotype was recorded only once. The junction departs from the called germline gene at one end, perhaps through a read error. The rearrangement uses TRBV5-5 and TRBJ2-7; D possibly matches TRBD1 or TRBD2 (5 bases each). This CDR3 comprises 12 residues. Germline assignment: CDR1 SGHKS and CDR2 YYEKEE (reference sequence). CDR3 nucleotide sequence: TGTCCCAGCAGCCGGGACGGCTACGAGCAGTACTTC. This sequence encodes CPSSRDGYEQYF.

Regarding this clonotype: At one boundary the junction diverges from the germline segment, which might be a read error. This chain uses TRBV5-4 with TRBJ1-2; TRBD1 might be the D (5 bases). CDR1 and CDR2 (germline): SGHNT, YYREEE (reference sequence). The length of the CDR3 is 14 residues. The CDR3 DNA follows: TGTGCCAGCAACTTGGGGACGCAGCTCTATGGCTACACCTTC. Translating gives CASNLGTQLYGYTF.

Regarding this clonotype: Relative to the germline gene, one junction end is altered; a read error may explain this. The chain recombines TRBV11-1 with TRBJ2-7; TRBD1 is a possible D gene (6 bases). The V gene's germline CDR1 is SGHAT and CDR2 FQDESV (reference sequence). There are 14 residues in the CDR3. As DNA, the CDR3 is TGTGCCAGCAGTATGGACAGTGCATCCTACGAGCAGCACTTC. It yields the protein CASSMDSASYEQHF.

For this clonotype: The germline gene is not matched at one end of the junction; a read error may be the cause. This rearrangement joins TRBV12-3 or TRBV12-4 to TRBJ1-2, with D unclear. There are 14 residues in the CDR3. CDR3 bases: TGTGTCAGCAGTTTATTCGCAGGAATTTATGGCTACACCTTC. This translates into CVSSLFAGIYGYTF.

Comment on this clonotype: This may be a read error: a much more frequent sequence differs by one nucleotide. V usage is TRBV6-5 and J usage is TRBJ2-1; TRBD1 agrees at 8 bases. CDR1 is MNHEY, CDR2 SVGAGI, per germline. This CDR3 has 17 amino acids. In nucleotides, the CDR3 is TGTGTCAGCAGTTACACCGGGACAGGAGGCACCTACAATGAGCAGTTCTTC. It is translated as CVSSYTGTGGTYNEQFF.

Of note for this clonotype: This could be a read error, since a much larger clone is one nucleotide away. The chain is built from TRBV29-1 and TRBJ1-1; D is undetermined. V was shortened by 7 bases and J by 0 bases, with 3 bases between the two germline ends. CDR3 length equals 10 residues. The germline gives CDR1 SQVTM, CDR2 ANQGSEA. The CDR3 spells CSGVNTEAFF. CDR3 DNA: TGCAGCGGAGTGAACACTGAAGCTTTCTTT.

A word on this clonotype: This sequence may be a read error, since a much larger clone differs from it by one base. CDR3 loop: CRVESQMNTEAFF. The CDR3 DNA reads as TGCCGCGTTGAGTCACAGATGAACACTGAAGCTTTCTTT. This chain uses TRBV29-1 with TRBJ1-1; D remains unclear. From germline, CDR1 is SQVTM and CDR2 ANQGSEA. This CDR3 comprises 13 residues. The full variable domain, in which reference TRBV29-1 and TRBJ1-1 provide the parts outside the CDR3, is SAVISQKPSRDICQRGTSLTIQCQVDSQVTMMFWYRQQPGQSLTLIATANQGSEATYESGFVIDKFPISRPNLTFSTLTVSNMSPEDSSIYLCRVESQMNTEAFFGQGTRLTVV.

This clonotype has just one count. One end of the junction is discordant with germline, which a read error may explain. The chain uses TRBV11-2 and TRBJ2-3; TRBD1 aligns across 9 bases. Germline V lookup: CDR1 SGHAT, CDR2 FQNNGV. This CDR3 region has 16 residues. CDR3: CDSSPPGGQGPDAQYF. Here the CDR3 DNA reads TGTGACAGCAGTCCTCCCGGGGGACAGGGCCCAGATGCGCAGTATTTT. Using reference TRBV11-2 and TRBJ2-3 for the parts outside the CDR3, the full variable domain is EAGVAQSPRYKIIEKRQSVAFWCNPISGHATLYWYQQILGQGPKLLIQFQNNGVVDDSQLPKDRFSAERLKGVDSTLKIQPAKLEDSAVYLCDSSPPGGQGPDAQYFGPGTRLTVL.